This TCR beta chain comes out of a study of cytomegalovirus exposure and HLA in healthy donors (dated by TCRdb to the late 2010s). As for the study more broadly: According to an earlier analysis of 587 of the donors, 150 million to 200 million T cells yielded 117 million unique TCR beta sequences and 276 Gb of sequence data. Around 320 gigabases of sequencing data and tens of millions of unique TCR sequences were included in an early release covering about 700 HLA-typed donors. Among the roughly 390 genotyped donors, more than 70% belonged to the genetic ancestry cluster associated with self-reported Caucasian donors. The study aimed to test whether cataloging public T cell receptors could reveal signatures of past pathogen exposure. The study used immunosequencing to profile the T cell repertoires of 600 to 850 subjects and linked those repertoires to cytomegalovirus serostatus. Along with the 666-subject first cohort, a separate validation cohort of over a hundred different subjects was used. High-throughput TCR immunosequencing, statistical association of individual TCRs with disease status, and machine learning were combined to predict cytomegalovirus infection status. A later analysis re-analyzed previously published TCR beta repertoires from approximately 670 donors and added high-resolution HLA genotyping to study TCR occurrence patterns. Rather than using new phenotypic data, the later analysis identified candidate immune exposures from TCR beta sequences and from how often those sequences occurred across donors. To decide whether each TCR beta V gene segment behaved as functional or pseudogenic, an earlier analysis of fewer than 750 of the donors relied on high-throughput TCR beta sequencing. Donor age, sex, ethnicity and CMV serostatus were collected together with the repertoire data. In a later genetic analysis, genome-wide SNP genotypes for about 55% of the roughly 700 donors were used, and that subset was treated as a discovery cohort. All discovery cohort repertoires had been generated on a single sequencing platform. Class I and class II HLA loci were covered by the typing at four-digit resolution. The number of typed donors differed by locus: about 620-640 for A, B, C, DRB1 and DQB1; 500 to 550 for DQA1; approximately 600 for DPA1; and some 470 for DPB1. Four to six DR-DQ haplotypes were handled as single units for association and clustering, since linkage in the cohort was strong. Among 398 genotyped donors of the cohort, an average of about 240,000 unique TCR beta nucleotide sequences were sequenced per donor, roughly 20% of them non-productive.

Library method: the immunoSEQ multiplex PCR assay. The multiplex PCR relied on a mix of 60 forward primers for TCR Vbeta segments and 13 reverse primers for TCR Jbeta segments. Amplification of the CDR3 region of rearranged TCR beta genes was performed with a multiplex PCR assay on genomic DNA. The Illumina HiSeq System was used to sequence the amplified TCR beta libraries as 87-base-pair reads. The paper's processing steps were these. A later analysis tallied roughly 80 million unique TCR beta chains across the 666 repertoires, and approximately 11 million of those chains were shared by two or more donors. Raw reads were error-corrected and collapsed into unique sequences with a nearest-neighbor algorithm that merged closely related sequences to remove PCR and sequencing errors. V, D and J gene segments were assigned by aligning CDR3 sequences to IMGT reference sequences. For a sequence to be retained, a match of at least six nucleotides was required to both a V gene segment and a J gene segment. A rearrangement counted as productive if the CDR3 had no stop codons and remained in frame with V and J, and every other rearrangement counted as non-productive. CDR3 was defined by IMGT convention, running from the second conserved V-encoded cysteine to the conserved J-encoded phenylalanine. The earlier analysis of about 560 of the donors excluded any sequence lacking an unambiguous match to a single V gene segment. In an earlier analysis of some 590 of the donors, a V segment was called functional when productive rearrangements were above 56.7%, and segregating when the standard deviation between donors exceeded 5%. A statistical classification framework was built to diagnose cytomegalovirus status from the catalog of TCR beta chain sequences. In a later analysis, V and J genes were assigned by comparing TCR nucleotide sequences against IMGT/GENE-DB human TR gene sequences. Using the TCRdist pipeline, a later analysis assigned CDR3 sequences along with most-parsimonious VDJ recombination scenarios. In a later analysis, every TCR beta chain was defined by the combination of its CDR3 amino acid sequence and its V-gene family, and reads without a unique V-gene family were dropped. A later analysis removed 600 or so highly shared, low-generation-probability nucleotide sequences to deal with suspected cross-contamination and a sequencing artifact. In a later analysis, a clonal expansion index for each public chain was calculated from normalized within-repertoire ranks of inferred template counts. In a later analysis, generation probabilities were computed using a VDJ recombination model fitted to out-of-frame rearrangements, and the results were checked against IGoR. A later analysis scored TCR-TCR, TCR-HLA and TCR-CMV co-occurrence with hypergeometric tests, applying a repertoire-size bias correction to TCR pairs. False discovery rates were estimated in a later analysis by permuting HLA or CMV assignments 20 times. In a later analysis, co-occurring TCRs were grouped using DBSCAN, and TCRdist sequence similarity was added for clustering within HLA-allele-positive subsets. Repertoires with fewer than 30,000 or more than 120,000 public chains, plus five repertoires with anomalous nucleotide sharing, were excluded from co-occurrence clustering. This immuneACCESS table, as held by TCRdb, lists in-frame sequences with V and J called but not all clones. Of the missing ones, under half trace to an unresolved V gene in checked studies; the others have no known cause. The V and J calls and clone size are taken from that table; D and trimming were inferred from the DNA. The sample table holds about 110,000 clones. The biggest ten clones account for less than 4.5% of the sample.

As to this clone: The specificity of this receptor is unknown.

The full study reports these points: A cluster of highly shared sequence variants was judged likely to be a technical artifact of the sequencing pipeline. A further reported finding was that TCR beta sequences accurately predicted the HLA-A and HLA-B alleles for most subjects in the first cohort. The cohort was sequenced for TCR beta chains only, and without alpha or paired-chain data the features that could be detected were limited. A later genetic analysis associated a missense DCLRE1C variant with V-gene and J-gene trimming of TCR beta chains, and an independent cohort replicated the association. Across donors, most TCR sequences were observed very rarely, whereas some public TCRs were present in many individuals. The authors suggested that the approach could potentially be extended to other disease states and immunological phenotypes. In a later analysis, most CMV-associated TCR beta chains were found to appear HLA-restricted, with HLA associations seemingly driven largely by CMV exposure. Three of the identified cytomegalovirus-associated TCR beta chains were confirmed in vitro to be specific for cytomegalovirus antigens. A later analysis associated some 17,000 TCR beta sequences with specific HLA alleles at a false discovery rate of 0.05. For the cohort, immune exposure information was limited to CMV serostatus. Presence/absence analyses assumed roughly uniform sequencing depth across donors, an assumption that may not hold. Compared with equally common non-associated chains, HLA-associated TCR beta chains in a later analysis were more clonally expanded and had lower generation probabilities. Linkage disequilibrium might explain the correlated functional status among segregating V segments, but an unknown experimental factor could not be excluded. In an earlier analysis of 587 of the donors, most TCR beta V segments were observed in productive rearrangements about 87% or about 30% of the time, broadly matching IMGT annotations. In both the original and validation cohorts, the classifier was reported to diagnose cytomegalovirus status with high specificity and sensitivity. When HLA alleles, especially DR and DQ, strongly co-occurred, attributing TCR associations to individual alleles was difficult. In a later analysis, TCR association rates were found to vary across HLA loci, with the most associated TCRs seen for DRB1 alleles and the fewest for HLA-C alleles. According to a later analysis, parvovirus B19, influenza, CMV and Epstein-Barr virus appeared linked to several top co-occurrence clusters. In the study, about 150 TCR beta chains were listed as associated with cytomegalovirus. Because HLA typing was missing for some donors at each locus, association tests included only the typed subset. In a later genetic analysis, fewer N-insertions in productive TCRs were reported among donors in an Asian-associated ancestry cluster than the roughly 640-donor mean. Because the 87-base-pair reads could not distinguish some IMGT-functional V segments, including TRBV6-2 and TRBV6-3, those segments were excluded. Because counts were too low, about 18 rarely observed V segments, including chromosome 9 orphons, were excluded from the earlier analysis of 587 of the donors.

The trim is 2 bases for V and 0 bases for J, with a gap of 4 bases between the germline ends. The germline V gene (reference sequence) specifies GTSNPN as CDR1 and SVGIG as CDR2. The CDR3, cysteine through phenylalanine, is 12 amino acids long. The CDR3 DNA has 36 bases and is translated from base 1. The cohort comprised approximately 700 healthy bone marrow donors. At the time of sampling, all cohort members were nominally healthy, though unrecorded immune exposures were likely present. The donor tested CMV seronegative and was one of the 352 seronegative cohort members. Each donor provided a peripheral blood sample, and peripheral blood mononuclear cells were used for TCR beta sequencing. Genomic DNA extraction from the blood cell samples was performed with the Qiagen DNeasy Blood Extraction Kit.

This TCR came from a man aged 25 to 45 in good health and CMV-seronegative. Sequenced: PBMCs. Here the chain combines TRBV30 and TRBJ1-2; the D gene lacks a confident call. This receptor has the CDR3 CAWSPTNYGYTF. The DNA sequence is given as TGTGCCTGGAGTCCCACTAACTATGGCTACACCTTC. Beyond the CDR3, the reference TRBV30 and TRBJ1-2 genes provide the residues; the full variable domain reads: SQTIHQWPATLVQPVGSPLSLECTVEGTSNPNLYWYRQAAGRGLQLLFYSVGIGQISSEVPQNLSASRPQDRQFILSSKKLLLSDSGFYLCAWSPTNYGYTFGSGTRLTVV.